This T cell receptor (beta chain) was captured in a study of graft-versus-host responses after intestinal transplantation. About the research overall: The transplants performed in recipients were multivisceral, liver-intestinal, or isolated intestinal. Anti-thymocyte globulin induction preceded approximately three years of tacrolimus and steroid maintenance in all recipients. Broader study findings: Clonal ratios of graft-versus-host to host-versus-graft in allografts were high for patients exhibiting graft-donor T cell macrochimerism.

CDR1 is LNHDA, CDR2 SQIVND, per germline (reference sequence). This CDR3 has 14 residues. Germline trimming cut 7 bases from V and 4 bases from J; bases unmatched to any gene: 9. A note on this clone: Its matching antigen is unknown.

Some clones are missing from TCRdb's copy, which holds only in-frame ones; the method was immunoSEQ multiplex PCR. The profile shows 19,000 or so clones, approximately 89% of them singletons. The origin of this receptor is a human patient who received an intestinal transplant, so some T cells may come from the graft donor. Sequenced here: PBMCs, sampled around 230 days after intestinal transplant. The gene calls are TRBV19 and TRBJ1-1, with 7 positions matching TRBD1. In nucleotides, the CDR3 is TGTGCCAGTATCTCGTCGACAGGGCGCACTGAAGCTTTCTTT. Protein product: CASISSTGRTEAFF. Based on the CDR3 plus reference TRBV19 and TRBJ1-1, the full variable domain is DGGITQSPKYLFRKEGQNVTLSCEQNLNHDAMYWYRQDPGQGLRLIYYSQIVNDFQKGDIAEGYSVSREKKESFPLTVTSAQKNPTAFYLCASISSTGRTEAFFGQGTRLTVV.